Presented here are 29 T cell receptor beta chains from one specimen sequenced in a study of T cell changes during pregnancy in multiple sclerosis. Profiling relied on immunoSEQ multiplex PCR, and the TCRdb table lists in-frame clones only, not all of them. The table has under 60,000 clones, about 90% seen once. The specimen comprised CD4+ T cells from peripheral blood mononuclear cells, sampled after pregnancy. Every receptor here comes from a female donor with multiple sclerosis, enrolled in a pregnancy study.

V usage is TRBV19 and J usage is TRBJ2-4, with D tentatively TRBD2 (6 bases). CDR1 is LNHDA, CDR2 SQIVND, per germline (reference sequence). This CDR3 comprises 16 residues. With 4 bases removed from V and 0 bases from J, the gap between germline ends came to 13 bases. Here the CDR3 DNA reads TGTGCCAGTAGTAAGGACTATCGATTAGCCAAAAACATTCAGTACTTC. Translated, it gives CASSKDYRLAKNIQYF.

The gene calls are TRBV11-2 and TRBJ1-1; TRBD1 is a possible D gene (5 bases). The CDR3 runs to 16 residues. The germline V gene has CDR1 SGHAT and CDR2 FQNNGV. V gave up 7 bases and J gave up 0 bases, with 18 bases separating them. The CDR3 bases are TGTGCCAGCATCAGTAACTCAGGGCGCATGAACACTGAAGCTTTCTTT. Protein product: CASISNSGRMNTEAFF. The full variable domain, its missing parts supplied by reference TRBV11-2 and TRBJ1-1, is EAGVAQSPRYKIIEKRQSVAFWCNPISGHATLYWYQQILGQGPKLLIQFQNNGVVDDSQLPKDRFSAERLKGVDSTLKIQPAKLEDSAVYLCASISNSGRMNTEAFFGQGTRLTVV.

The chain carries TRBV29-1 and TRBJ2-7; 8 bases are a match to TRBD1. Germline values: CDR1 SQVTM, CDR2 ANQGSEA. Losses at the gene ends were 4 bases for V and 6 bases for J; bases not matched to a gene: 5. The CDR3 totals 12 residues. DNA for the CDR3: TGCAGCGTTGCCGGGCAGGGGGCCGAGCAGTACTTC. This sequence encodes CSVAGQGAEQYF.

Note on this clone: The junction does not match germline at one end; this may be a read error. The chain has TRBV7-2 and TRBJ2-7, with 9 bases aligning to TRBD1. CDR1 and CDR2 from the germline V gene are SGHTA and FQGNSA. This CDR3 contains 15 residues. The CDR3 protein is CASRLAGTGPYEQYF. CDR3 sequence (DNA): TGTGCCAGCAGATTAGCCGGGACAGGGCCCTACGAGCAGTACTTC. Full variable domain (outside the CDR3, taken from reference TRBV7-2 and TRBJ2-7): GAGVSQSPSNKVTEKGKDVELRCDPISGHTALYWYRQSLGQGLEFLIYFQGNSAPDKSGLPSDRFSAERTGGSVSTLTIQRTQQEDSAVYLCASRLAGTGPYEQYFGPGTRLTVT.

The chain carries TRBV18 and TRBJ2-7; no clear D gene. Germline V gene lookup returns CDR1 KGHSH and CDR2 LQKENI. The CDR3 spans 13 residues. With 4 bases removed from V and 5 bases from J, the gap between germline ends came to 12 bases. The CDR3 sequence is CASSREGANEQYF. For the CDR3, the DNA is TGTGCCAGCTCACGTGAAGGAGCCAACGAGCAGTACTTC. Filled out from reference TRBV18 and TRBJ2-7, the complete variable domain reads NAGVMQNPRHLVRRRGQEARLRCSPMKGHSHVYWYRQLPEEGLKFMVYLQKENIIDESGMPKERFSAEFPKEGPSILRIQQVVRGDSAAYFCASSREGANEQYFGPGTRLTVT.

The chain combines TRBV5-1 with TRBJ1-1; D not resolved. This CDR3 spans 14 amino acids. Germline values: CDR1 SGHRS, CDR2 YFSETQ. V was shortened by 0 bases and J by 6 bases, with 12 bases between the two germline ends. CDR3 residues: CASSLEVGRAEAFF. CDR3 bases: TGCGCCAGCAGCTTGGAGGTAGGGAGGGCTGAAGCTTTCTTT. The complete variable domain, with remaining parts taken from reference TRBV5-1 and TRBJ1-1, reads KAGVTQTPRYLIKTRGQQVTLSCSPISGHRSVSWYQQTPGQGLQFLFEYFSETQRNKGNFPGRFSGRQFSNSRSEMNVSTLELGDSALYLCASSLEVGRAEAFFGQGTRLTVV.

V is TRBV6-6 and J is TRBJ1-2; possibly TRBD1 for D (6 bases). The CDR3 extends over 14 amino acids. Germline CDR1 is MNHNY and CDR2 is SVGAGI (reference sequence). V lost 6 bases and J 4 bases, leaving 15 bases between the germline ends. CDR3 loop: CASSSTGPSYGYTF. CDR3 coding DNA: TGTGCCAGCAGCTCCACAGGGCCCTCCTATGGCTACACCTTC.

J is TRBJ1-1 and V is TRBV6-5; 11 bases line up with TRBD1. This CDR3 has 14 residues. Losses at the gene ends were 4 bases for V and 5 bases for J; bases not matched to a gene: 3. CDR1 is MNHEY, CDR2 SVGAGI, per germline. The CDR3 here is CASSLDRGRTEAFF. The CDR3 DNA reads TGTGCCAGCAGTTTGGACAGGGGGCGAACTGAAGCTTTCTTT.

The gene calls are TRBV28 and TRBJ2-4, with 7 nucleotides matching TRBD2. V shed 3 bases and J 5 bases; nucleotides not matched to a gene: 13. CDR1 is MDHEN, CDR2 SYDVKM, per germline. CDR3 length equals 17 residues. The CDR3 nucleotides read TGTGCCAGCAGTTTGCCGAGCGGGATGGGAGGGGAAAACATTCAGTACTTC. Amino acids: CASSLPSGMGGENIQYF.

This chain links TRBV30 with TRBJ1-2; 10 bases fit TRBD1. The CDR3 length is 15 residues. V lost 3 bases, J lost 1 base, and 5 bases stayed unmatched. Germline V gene sequence: CDR1 GTSNPN, CDR2 SVGIG (reference sequence). CDR3 sequence: CAWRRDRGINYGYTF. In nucleotides, the CDR3 is TGTGCCTGGAGAAGGGACAGGGGCATTAACTATGGCTACACCTTC.

The chain employs TRBV29-1 and TRBJ2-1; 9 bases match TRBD2. J was trimmed by 6 bases and V by 3 bases; bases with no gene match: 6. This CDR3 is built from 14 residues. Germline loops: CDR1 SQVTM, CDR2 ANQGSEA. CDR3 in DNA: TGCAGCGTTGATCTTAGCGGGAGTCGCAATGAGCAGTTCTTC. Encoded protein: CSVDLSGSRNEQFF.

V and J are TRBV10-3 and TRBJ2-5; tentative D call: TRBD2 (5 bases). Looked up from germline, CDR1 is ENHRY and CDR2 is SYGVKD. The CDR3 is made up of 14 amino acids. The V end lost 8 bases, the J end lost 4 bases, and 17 bases lay between the germline ends. The CDR3 loop reads CAIAAPGWIETQYF. The DNA for the CDR3 is TGTGCCATCGCGGCTCCGGGATGGATAGAGACCCAGTACTTC.

This chain uses TRBV6-5 with TRBJ1-3, with D perhaps matching TRBD1 (6 bases). V lost 6 bases and J lost 0, with 12 bases in between. The CDR3 has 15 amino acids. Germline assignment: CDR1 MNHEY and CDR2 SVGAGI. The CDR3 protein is CASRQGFVSGNTIYF. The CDR3 DNA follows: TGTGCCAGCAGACAGGGATTTGTCTCTGGAAACACCATATATTTT.

The chain joins TRBV4-2 to TRBJ2-5; D is uncertain. Trimming took 0 bases from V and 5 from J, leaving 37 bases between them. Per germline, CDR1 LGHNA and CDR2 YNFKEQ. There are 23 residues in the CDR3. CDR3 coding DNA: TGTGCCAGCAGCCAAGAAGGCCCCAACCCTTCGAAGGTCCGAACATTCAGGCAGGAGACCCAGTACTTC. Its translation: CASSQEGPNPSKVRTFRQETQYF.

The gene calls are TRBV7-3 and TRBJ2-3; 8 positions agree with TRBD2. In germline, CDR1 is SGHTA, CDR2 FQGTGA. The trim removed 5 bases at V and 0 bases at J, leaving 7 bases unmatched. The CDR3 runs to 16 residues. The CDR3: CASSRGGAGSTDTQYF. The DNA of the CDR3 is TGTGCCAGCAGCCGGGGGGGGGCAGGGAGCACAGATACGCAGTATTTT. The full variable domain, its missing parts supplied by reference TRBV7-3 and TRBJ2-3, is GAGVSQTPSNKVTEKGKYVELRCDPISGHTALYWYRQSLGQGPEFLIYFQGTGAADDSGLPNDRFFAVRPEGSVSTLKIQRTERGDSAVYLCASSRGGAGSTDTQYFGPGTRLTVL.

The rearrangement links TRBV11-2 to TRBJ2-1; tentatively, D is TRBD2 (6 bases). V lost 4 bases and J lost 9, with 22 bases in between. Germline V gives CDR1 SGHAT, CDR2 FQNNGV. This CDR3 comprises 16 residues. As DNA, the CDR3 is TGTGCCAGCAGCTCCTTAGCCGGGAGAGGGGCTCTTGAGCAGTTCTTC. This sequence encodes CASSSLAGRGALEQFF.

The chain employs TRBV19 and TRBJ2-3; 9 nucleotides match TRBD2. The CDR3 is made up of 14 amino acids. Germline V lookup: CDR1 LNHDA, CDR2 SQIVND (reference sequence). V trimming: 6 bases; J trimming: 3 bases; junction bases outside the gene matches: 4. The CDR3 region is CASRGSGRTDTQYF. The CDR3 DNA sequence: TGTGCCAGTAGGGGTAGCGGGAGAACAGATACGCAGTATTTT.

V and J are TRBV18 and TRBJ1-2, with D perhaps matching TRBD1 (5 bases). V was clipped by 0 bases and J by 4 bases, with 12 bases between them. The CDR3 length is 15 residues. Germline CDR1 KGHSH, CDR2 LQKENI. CDR3 sequence: CASSPPEGAAYGYTF. The CDR3 bases are TGTGCCAGCTCACCACCGGAAGGGGCCGCCTATGGCTACACCTTC.

The rearrangement uses TRBV27 and TRBJ1-1; D is undetermined. The germline V gene has CDR1 MNHEY and CDR2 SMNVEV (reference sequence). Deletions cut 3 bases from V and 7 bases from J, with 15 bases between. The CDR3 has 14 residues. Here the CDR3 reads CASSLSTVTSEAFF. CDR3 nucleotides: TGTGCCAGCAGTTTGAGTACAGTCACAAGTGAAGCTTTCTTT.

The chain couples TRBV28 to TRBJ2-7, with 9 bases fitting TRBD2. Germline values: CDR1 MDHEN, CDR2 SYDVKM. CDR3 length: 16 residues. V dropped 5 bases and J dropped 0; count of bases not matched to a gene: 8. The DNA of the CDR3 is TGTGCCAGCAGTCGACCCCTAGCGGGATCCTCCTACGAGCAGTACTTC. It specifies CASSRPLAGSSYEQYF.

V usage is TRBV11-2 and J usage is TRBJ2-5, with 9 bases lining up with TRBD2. With 1 base clipped from V and 4 bases from J, the junction kept 4 bases outside the gene matches. The germline CDR1 and CDR2 sequences are SGHAT and FQNNGV. This CDR3 comprises 15 residues. Here the CDR3 reads CASSLGTSAIETQYF. CDR3 nucleotide sequence: TGTGCCAGCAGCTTAGGGACTAGCGCTATAGAGACCCAGTACTTC.

V usage is TRBV7-9 and J usage is TRBJ1-2, with TRBD1 matching over 9 bases. The length of the CDR3 is 18 residues. Germline trimming cut 5 bases from V and 6 bases from J; bases unmatched to any gene: 19. Germline CDR1 reads SEHNR; CDR2 reads FQNEAQ (reference sequence). CDR3 in DNA: TGTGCCAGCAGCCCAACCGCCGGGACAGGGATCGTGCCCGATGGCTACACCTTC. Protein product: CASSPTAGTGIVPDGYTF.

As to this clone: At one of its ends the junction is not consistent with the germline gene, which may arise from a read error. This rearrangement joins TRBV2 to TRBJ2-2, with TRBD2 matching 7 bases. Germline loops: CDR1 SNHLY, CDR2 FYNNEI. This CDR3 comprises 15 residues. The CDR3 region is CTSNRMVSGTGELFF. The CDR3 DNA reads TGTACCAGCAACCGGATGGTTAGCGGGACCGGGGAGCTGTTTTTT.

The chain uses TRBV11-3 and TRBJ2-4, with D possibly TRBD1 on 5 matching bases. Germline CDR1 reads SGHNT; CDR2 reads YENEEA. Trimming pared 0 bases from V and 1 base from J, leaving 7 bases between. The CDR3 runs 15 residues. The DNA for the CDR3 is TGTGCCAGCAGCTTAGACAGGGCTGCCAAAAACATTCAGTACTTC. This gives the protein CASSLDRAAKNIQYF.

This clone was detected only once. The chain joins TRBV27 to TRBJ2-7; possibly TRBD2 for D (6 bases). Trimming removed 1 base at V and 1 base at J, with 17 bases between. This CDR3 is built from 17 residues. In germline, CDR1 is MNHEY, CDR2 SMNVEV (reference sequence). CDR3: CASSLLTPIGGSYEQYF. Written as DNA, the CDR3 is TGTGCCAGCAGTTTATTGACACCTATTGGGGGGTCCTACGAGCAGTACTTC.

The J gene is TRBJ2-5, the V gene TRBV12-5; TRBD1 might be the D (6 bases). The CDR3 extends over 14 amino acids. Germline CDR1 reads LGHNT; CDR2 reads FRNRAP. V was pared by 3 bases and J by 6 bases, with 14 bases between. Written as DNA, the CDR3 is TGTGCTAGTGGTTTTGACACAGGGCGCAAGACCCAGTACTTC. Amino acids: CASGFDTGRKTQYF.

V is TRBV9 and J is TRBJ1-2; 9 bases are shared with TRBD1. This CDR3 is 14 amino acids long. J gave up 2 bases and V 4 bases, and 3 bases lay outside the gene matches. CDR1 is SGDLS and CDR2 is YYNGEE in the germline V gene. In DNA form, the CDR3 reads TGTGCCAGCAGCCCAGACAGGGGGAACTATGGCTACACCTTC. Translation: CASSPDRGNYGYTF. The full variable domain, in which reference TRBV9 and TRBJ1-2 provide the parts outside the CDR3, is DSGVTQTPKHLITATGQRVTLRCSPRSGDLSVYWYQQSLDQGLQFLIQYYNGEERAKGNILERFSAQQFPDLHSELNLSSLELGDSALYFCASSPDRGNYGYTFGSGTRLTVV.

The chain combines TRBV2 with TRBJ2-6; TRBD1 aligns across 7 bases. CDR3 size: 15 residues. CDR1 SNHLY and CDR2 FYNNEI come from the germline V gene. V lost 5 bases and J lost 2; bases outside the gene matches: 3. The CDR3 bases are TGTGCCAGCAGTCCTGACAGGGCTGGGGCCAACGTCCTGACTTTC. This translates into CASSPDRAGANVLTF.

The CDR3 DNA is TGCGCCAGCAGCTTGGGAGCGGACACTGAAGCTTTCTTT. Translating it yields CASSLGADTEAFF. V and J are TRBV5-1 and TRBJ1-1; D gene ambiguous. With 0 bases removed from V and 3 bases from J, the gap between germline ends came to 6 bases. Germline CDR1 SGHRS, CDR2 YFSETQ. The CDR3 totals 13 residues. Based on the CDR3 plus reference TRBV5-1 and TRBJ1-1, the full variable domain is KAGVTQTPRYLIKTRGQQVTLSCSPISGHRSVSWYQQTPGQGLQFLFEYFSETQRNKGNFPGRFSGRQFSNSRSEMNVSTLELGDSALYLCASSLGADTEAFFGQGTRLTVV.